The next 9 T cell receptor beta chains were all read from a single sample in a study of T cells after yellow fever vaccination. TCRdb re-derived calls from the 5' RACE reads in MiXCR, one entry per CDR3 protein. The repertoire has roughly 330,000 distinct CDR3 sequences, roughly 6.8% of them found once; the top ten carry 15% to 20%. The sample was PBMCs, taken approximately 47 days after the first yellow fever vaccination. These receptors all come from a man aged 18-30 years who received the YFV17D yellow fever vaccine.

The chain carries TRBV7-9 and TRBJ2-7; the D is unclear. V dropped 1 base and J dropped 2 bases, with 3 bases sitting between them. The CDR3 extends over 12 amino acids. Per germline, CDR1 SEHNR and CDR2 FQNEAQ (reference sequence). The CDR3 DNA reads TGTGCCAGCAGCTTAGAGGCCTACGAGCAGTACGTC. Translating gives CASSLEAYEQYV.

This sequence joins TRBV5-1 and TRBJ2-2, with D possibly being TRBD1 (6 bases). This CDR3 comprises 14 residues. Germline CDR1 and CDR2: SGHRS and YFSETQ. Trimming cost V 3 bases and J 4 bases, with 10 bases left between them. CDR3 nucleotides: TGCGCCAGCAGCTCCAGGGGAATCACCGGGGAGCTGTTTTTT. Amino acid sequence: CASSSRGITGELFF.

This chain joins TRBV20-1 and TRBJ2-5; D might be TRBD2 (5 bases). The CDR3 sequence is 13 residues long. Germline-derived CDR1 and CDR2 are DFQATT and SNEGSKA (reference sequence). V lost 2 bases, J lost 3 bases, and 10 bases lay in between. The CDR3 reads CSARRAAKETQYF. In DNA form, the CDR3 reads TGCAGTGCTAGAAGAGCGGCTAAAGAGACCCAGTACTTC.

This rearrangement joins TRBV19 to TRBJ1-1; D uncertain. V dropped 6 bases and J dropped 1 base, with 12 bases sitting between them. This CDR3 contains 14 residues. CDR1 LNHDA and CDR2 SQIVND come from the germline V gene (reference sequence). The CDR3 DNA follows: TGTGCCAGTAGCCCTAGACGGACGAACACTGAAGCTTTCTTT. Its translation: CASSPRRTNTEAFF.

This clonotype has a handful of counts. The chain couples TRBV4-3 to TRBJ2-3; 9 bases fit TRBD2. This CDR3 comprises 23 residues. Germline lookup yields CDR1 LGHNA and CDR2 YSLEER. Losses at the gene ends were 0 bases for V and 0 bases for J; bases not matched to a gene: 22. DNA of the CDR3: TGCGCCAGCAGCCAAGAAAGCCGTCCCAGGGGGTCAGTAGCGGGGGCTAGCACAGATACGCAGTATTTT. Encoded protein: CASSQESRPRGSVAGASTDTQYF.

This clonotype occurred many times. The CDR3, as DNA: TGTGCCAGCAGCCGGACTAGCGGGGGAGAGACCCAGTACTTC. The encoded protein is CASSRTSGGETQYF. The chain couples TRBV7-2 to TRBJ2-5; the match to TRBD2 covers 13 bases. With 5 bases clipped from V and 4 bases from J, the junction kept 1 base outside the gene matches. Germline V gene sequence: CDR1 SGHTA, CDR2 FQGNSA. This CDR3 has 14 residues.

There are a few counts of this clonotype. This chain connects TRBV7-9 to TRBJ1-5, with a tentative D call TRBD1 (5 bases). The CDR3 spans 12 residues. V gave up 5 bases and J gave up 12 bases, with 14 bases separating them. The germline CDR1 and CDR2 sequences are SEHNR and FQNEAQ (reference sequence). In DNA form, the CDR3 reads TGTGCCAGCAGCCCAGACAGTTTGAGCCAGCATTTT. Translating it yields CASSPDSLSQHF.

This clonotype was seen a handful of times. V and J are TRBV5-1 and TRBJ1-5; D is ambiguous. Per the germline V gene, CDR1 is SGHRS and CDR2 is YFSETQ. The CDR3 extends over 15 amino acids. Trimming left V 0 bases short and J 3 bases short, with 10 bases between. This CDR3 reads CASSLEDGLNQPQHF. CDR3 nucleotides: TGCGCCAGCAGCTTGGAGGACGGCCTCAATCAGCCCCAGCATTTT.

A word on this clonotype: A clone one base away is much larger, so this may be a read error. V usage is TRBV9 and J usage is TRBJ2-3; 8 positions agree with TRBD1. V trimming: 2 bases; J trimming: 2 bases; junction bases outside the gene matches: 1. Germline CDR1 reads SGDLS; CDR2 reads YYNGEE. The CDR3 is made up of 14 amino acids. The CDR3 loop reads CASSVDRDTDTQYF. CDR3 sequence (DNA): TGTGCCAGCAGCGTGGACAGGGACACAGATACGCAGTATTTT.